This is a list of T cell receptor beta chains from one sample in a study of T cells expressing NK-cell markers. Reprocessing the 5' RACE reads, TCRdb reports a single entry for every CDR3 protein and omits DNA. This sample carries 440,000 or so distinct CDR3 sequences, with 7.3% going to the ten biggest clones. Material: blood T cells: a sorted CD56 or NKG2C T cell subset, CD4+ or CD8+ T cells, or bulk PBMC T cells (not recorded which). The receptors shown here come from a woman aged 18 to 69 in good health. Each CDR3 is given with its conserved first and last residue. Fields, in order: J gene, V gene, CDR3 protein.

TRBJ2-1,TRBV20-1,CSARASGPYNEQFF
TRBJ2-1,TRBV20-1,CSASDPGSYNEQFF
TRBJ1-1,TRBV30,CARRPVIQGGSEAFF
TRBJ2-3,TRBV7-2,CASSLGGGGPLTDTQYF
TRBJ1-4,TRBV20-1,CSAKITPRPDRDFLFF
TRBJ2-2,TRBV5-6,CASSLFPRGRTGELFF
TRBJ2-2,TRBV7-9,CATGTDSTGELFF
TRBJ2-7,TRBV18,CASSPSLTMDEQYF
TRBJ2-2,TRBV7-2,CASSSQKGGVAGELFF
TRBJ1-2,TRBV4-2,CASSIPGTGENYGYTF
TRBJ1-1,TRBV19,CASAREGDTEAFF
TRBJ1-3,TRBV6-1,CASAAGPVSGNTIYF
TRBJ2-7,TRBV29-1,CSVYRPYEQYF
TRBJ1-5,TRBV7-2,CASSLLGRGSNQPQHF
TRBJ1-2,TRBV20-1,CSATGTGAYGYTF
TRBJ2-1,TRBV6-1,CASSPGLAVLYEQFF
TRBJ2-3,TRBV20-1,CSARDPSGGPRDTQYF
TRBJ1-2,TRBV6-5,CASSYSGGGSNYGYTF
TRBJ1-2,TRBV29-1,CSVVGGRYGYTF
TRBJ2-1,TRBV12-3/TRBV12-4,CASSSFSGSLYEQFF
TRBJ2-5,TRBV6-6,CASSYVGLETQYF